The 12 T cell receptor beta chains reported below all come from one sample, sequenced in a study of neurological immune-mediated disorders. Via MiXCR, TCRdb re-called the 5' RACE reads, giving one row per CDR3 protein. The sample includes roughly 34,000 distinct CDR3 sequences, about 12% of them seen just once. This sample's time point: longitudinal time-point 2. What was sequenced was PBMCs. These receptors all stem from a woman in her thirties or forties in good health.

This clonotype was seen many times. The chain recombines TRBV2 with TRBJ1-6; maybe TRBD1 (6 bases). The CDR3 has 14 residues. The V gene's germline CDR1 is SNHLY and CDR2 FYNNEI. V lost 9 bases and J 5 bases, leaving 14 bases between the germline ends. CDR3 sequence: CASSRGPNNSPLHF. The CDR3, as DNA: TGTGCCAGTTCCAGGGGACCCAATAATTCACCCCTCCACTTT.

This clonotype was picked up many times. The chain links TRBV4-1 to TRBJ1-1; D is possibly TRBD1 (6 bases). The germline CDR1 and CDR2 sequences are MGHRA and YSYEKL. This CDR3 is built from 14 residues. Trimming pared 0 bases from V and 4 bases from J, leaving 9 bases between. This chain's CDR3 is CASSQERGGTEAFF. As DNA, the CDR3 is TGCGCCAGCAGCCAAGAAAGAGGGGGCACTGAAGCTTTCTTT.

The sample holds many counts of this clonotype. The CDR3 here is CASSKAGRSASPLHF. CDR3 sequence (DNA): TGTGCCAGCAGCAAAGCGGGCAGGTCGGCTTCACCCCTCCACTTT. V usage is TRBV21-1 and J usage is TRBJ1-6. TRBV21-1 corresponds to a pseudogene. The length of the CDR3 is 15 residues.

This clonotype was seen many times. CDR3 protein: CASSTILAVTYNEQFF. The CDR3 nucleotides read TGTGCCAGCAGCACTATTTTAGCGGTCACCTACAATGAGCAGTTCTTC. The chain links TRBV27 to TRBJ2-1; possible D gene TRBD2, 6 bases. Germline V gene lookup returns CDR1 MNHEY and CDR2 SMNVEV (reference sequence). V was clipped by 6 bases and J by 2 bases, with 17 bases between them. The CDR3 totals 16 residues.

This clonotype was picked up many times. The CDR3 reads CASRNNVGYTF. The CDR3 DNA sequence: TGTGCCAGCAGGAATAACGTTGGCTACACCTTC. This sequence joins TRBV6-2 or TRBV6-3 and TRBJ1-2; D remains ambiguous. Trimming removed 6 bases from V and 7 bases from J, with 9 bases in between. Germline-derived CDR1 and CDR2 are MNHEY and SVGEGT. The length of the CDR3 is 11 residues.

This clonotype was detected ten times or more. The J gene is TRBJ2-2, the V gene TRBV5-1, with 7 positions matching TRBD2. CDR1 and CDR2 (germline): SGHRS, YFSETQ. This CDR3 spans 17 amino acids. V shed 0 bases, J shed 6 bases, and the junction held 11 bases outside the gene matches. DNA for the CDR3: TGCGCCAGCAGCTTGGCCGGGGACTACCGAAGGGCCGGGGAGCTGTTTTTT. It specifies CASSLAGDYRRAGELFF.

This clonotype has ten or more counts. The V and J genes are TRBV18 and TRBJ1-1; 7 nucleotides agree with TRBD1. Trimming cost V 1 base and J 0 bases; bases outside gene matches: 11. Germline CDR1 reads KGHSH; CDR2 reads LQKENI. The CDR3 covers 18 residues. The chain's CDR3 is CASSPQKGTAVMNTEAFF. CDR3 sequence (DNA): TGTGCCAGCTCACCACAGAAGGGGACAGCTGTCATGAACACTGAAGCTTTCTTT.

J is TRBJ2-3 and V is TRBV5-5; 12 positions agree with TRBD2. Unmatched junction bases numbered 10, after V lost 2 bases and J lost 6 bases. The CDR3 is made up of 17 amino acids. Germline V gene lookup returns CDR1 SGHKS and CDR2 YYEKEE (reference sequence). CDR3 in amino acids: CASSLWTSGIGWDTQYF. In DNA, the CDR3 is TGTGCCAGCAGCTTATGGACTAGCGGGATCGGGTGGGATACGCAGTATTTT.

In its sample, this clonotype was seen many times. CDR3 protein: CASSLLAGGHEQYF. The CDR3 nucleotides are TGTGCCAGCAGTTTACTAGCGGGGGGCCACGAGCAGTACTTC. The chain couples TRBV12-3 or TRBV12-4 to TRBJ2-7; 11 bases are a match to TRBD2. With V trimmed by 2 bases and J by 5 bases, 2 bases remained unmatched. The CDR3 sequence is 14 residues long.

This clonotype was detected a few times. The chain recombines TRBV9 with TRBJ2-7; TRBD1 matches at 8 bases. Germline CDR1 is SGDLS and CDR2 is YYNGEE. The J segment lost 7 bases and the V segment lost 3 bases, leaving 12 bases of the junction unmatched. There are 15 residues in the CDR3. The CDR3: CASSARGQGAGEQYF. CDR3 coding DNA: TGTGCCAGCAGCGCCCGGGGGCAGGGGGCGGGAGAGCAGTACTTC.

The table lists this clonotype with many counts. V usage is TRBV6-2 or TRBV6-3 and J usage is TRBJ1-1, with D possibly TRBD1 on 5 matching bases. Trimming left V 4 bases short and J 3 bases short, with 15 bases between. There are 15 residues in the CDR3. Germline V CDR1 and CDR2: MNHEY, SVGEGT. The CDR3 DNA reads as TGTGCCAGCAGTTCCCCCGGGAGGGGACACACTGAAGCTTTCTTT. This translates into CASSSPGRGHTEAFF.

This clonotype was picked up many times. CDR3 residues: CASSLELAYEQYF. The CDR3 region has the DNA TGCGCCAGCAGCTTGGAACTAGCCTACGAGCAGTACTTC. The chain uses TRBV5-1 and TRBJ2-7; a weak D match, TRBD2 (5 bases). Trimming took 0 bases from V and 2 from J, leaving 6 bases between them. The length of the CDR3 is 13 residues. CDR1 and CDR2 (germline): SGHRS, YFSETQ. Full variable domain (rest looked up from reference TRBV5-1 and TRBJ2-7): KAGVTQTPRYLIKTRGQQVTLSCSPISGHRSVSWYQQTPGQGLQFLFEYFSETQRNKGNFPGRFSGRQFSNSRSEMNVSTLELGDSALYLCASSLELAYEQYFGPGTRLTVT.